The rows below give T cell receptor beta chains drawn from one sample of a study of CD4 T cells in relation to SARS-CoV-2 and coronaviruses. Assay used: immunoSEQ multiplex PCR; TCRdb lists only in-frame clones, some missing. This table has tens of thousands of clones, about 75% appearing once. The antigens of these receptors remain unknown. Sequences were obtained from CD4+ T cells from PBMCs, cultured in vitro. The receptors originated from a human donor in good health. CDR3s include the opening cysteine and the closing phenylalanine or tryptophan. Fields, in order: D gene, clone size, V gene, J gene, CDR3 length, CDR3 DNA, CDR3 protein. D genes are given only for firm matches. A clone size is listed for some rows: how often the clone was seen (once, few, many), or a class if it is expanded.

TRBD1,.,TRBV28,TRBJ2-2,17,TGTGCCAGCAATCCCCTCACAGGGGCTTCCAACACCGGGGAGCTGTTTTTT,CASNPLTGASNTGELFF
.,few,TRBV2,TRBJ2-1,12,TGTGCCAGCAGTTACCTTGGGAGTGAGCAGTTCTTC,CASSYLGSEQFF
TRBD2,.,TRBV19,TRBJ2-1,16,TGTGCCAGTAGTATAGATCTAGCGGGAATCTACAATGAGCAGTTCTTC,CASSIDLAGIYNEQFF
TRBD2,few,TRBV30,TRBJ2-5,14,TGTGCCTGGAGCCCCGAGCCGGGGGGAGAGACCCAGTACTTC,CAWSPEPGGETQYF
.,.,TRBV27,TRBJ2-5,15,TGTGCCAGCAGTTCTCGGGCAGCCCTGGAACAGACCCAGTACTTC,CASSSRAALEQTQYF
.,.,TRBV19,TRBJ2-6,18,TGTGCCAGTAGTATAGGGGGCAGTACACACTCTGGGGCCAACGTCCTGACTTTC,CASSIGGSTHSGANVLTF
TRBD1,.,TRBV10-3,TRBJ2-5,16,TGTGCCATCAGGGACCGGGACAGGGGAACGCAAGAGACCCAGTACTTC,CAIRDRDRGTQETQYF
TRBD2,.,TRBV18,TRBJ2-3,15,TGTGCCAGCTCCCCAAGGGACTACCTGGCAGATACGCAGTATTTT,CASSPRDYLADTQYF
.,.,TRBV27,TRBJ2-1,17,TGTGCCAGCAGTTCGACCATCGTCGGGAACTCCTACAATGAGCAGTTCTTC,CASSSTIVGNSYNEQFF
TRBD1,few,TRBV18,TRBJ1-2,13,TGTGCCAGCTCACCACCAACAGGGGCTGGCTACACCTTC,CASSPPTGAGYTF
TRBD1,.,TRBV5-1,TRBJ2-5,16,TGCGCCAGCAGCTTGGGGCCCGCAGGGGGTGAGGAGACCCAGTACTTC,CASSLGPAGGEETQYF
TRBD1,.,TRBV3-1/TRBV3-2,TRBJ1-2,14,TGTGCCAGCAGCCTAACGGGGACAGAATATGGCTACACCTTC,CASSLTGTEYGYTF
.,.,TRBV5-6,TRBJ2-2,15,TGTGCCAGCAGCAGTACTCTTAGTGACACCGGGGAGCTGTTTTTT,CASSSTLSDTGELFF
.,.,TRBV5-6,TRBJ1-1,13,TGTGCCAGCAGCTTGTACCACAACACTGAAGCTTTCTTT,CASSLYHNTEAFF
TRBD1,.,TRBV29-1,TRBJ1-6,14,TGCAGCGTTGCCTCCGGGACAGGAAATTCACCCCTCCACTTT,CSVASGTGNSPLHF
.,once,TRBV13,TRBJ2-5,15,TGTGCCAGCAGCCCCCCACCTCCGGGGGCTGAGACCCAGTACTTC,CASSPPPPGAETQYF
.,.,TRBV7-9,TRBJ1-1,15,TGTGCCAGCAGCTTAGCGGGGCCTATGAACACTGAAGCTTTCTTT,CASSLAGPMNTEAFF
.,few,TRBV4-1,TRBJ2-7,16,TGCGCCAGCAGCCACCCTCGCGGCAGGCCCGGGGGCGAGCAGTACTTC,CASSHPRGRPGGEQYF